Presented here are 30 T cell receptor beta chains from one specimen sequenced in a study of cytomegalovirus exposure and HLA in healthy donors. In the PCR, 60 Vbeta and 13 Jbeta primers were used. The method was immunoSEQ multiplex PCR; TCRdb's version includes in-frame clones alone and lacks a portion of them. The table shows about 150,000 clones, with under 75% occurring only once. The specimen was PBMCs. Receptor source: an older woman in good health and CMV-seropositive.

The chain's CDR3 is CASSEEFAGGPVTDTQYF. The CDR3 nucleotides are TGCGCCAGCAGTGAGGAGTTCGCGGGAGGGCCCGTCACAGATACGCAGTATTTT. The chain is built from TRBV10-1 and TRBJ2-3, with 9 bases that match TRBD2. The length of the CDR3 is 18 residues. Germline CDR1 WNHNN, CDR2 SYGVQD (reference sequence). Trimming cost V 2 bases and J 2 bases; bases outside gene matches: 11.

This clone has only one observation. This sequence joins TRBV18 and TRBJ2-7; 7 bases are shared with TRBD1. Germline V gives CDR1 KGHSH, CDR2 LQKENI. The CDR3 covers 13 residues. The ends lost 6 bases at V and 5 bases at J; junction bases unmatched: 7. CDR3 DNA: TGTGCCAGCTCCCACAGTCAGGGGGACGAGCAGTACTTC. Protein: CASSHSQGDEQYF.

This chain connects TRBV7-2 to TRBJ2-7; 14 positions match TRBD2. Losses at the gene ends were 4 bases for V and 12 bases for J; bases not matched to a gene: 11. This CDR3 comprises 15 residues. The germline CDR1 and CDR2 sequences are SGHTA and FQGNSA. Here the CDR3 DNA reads TGTGCCAGCAGCTCCCAGAGGGGGACTAGCGGGAGTGGGTACTTC. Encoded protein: CASSSQRGTSGSGYF.

The CDR3 sequence is CASTPQGRHEQYF. The CDR3 DNA reads as TGTGCCAGCACCCCACAGGGCCGCCACGAGCAGTACTTC. This chain connects TRBV7-9 to TRBJ2-7; weak D call: TRBD1 (6 bases). This CDR3 spans 13 amino acids. Germline CDR1 SEHNR, CDR2 FQNEAQ (reference sequence). The V and J ends lost 7 bases and 5 bases respectively, with 15 bases between them.

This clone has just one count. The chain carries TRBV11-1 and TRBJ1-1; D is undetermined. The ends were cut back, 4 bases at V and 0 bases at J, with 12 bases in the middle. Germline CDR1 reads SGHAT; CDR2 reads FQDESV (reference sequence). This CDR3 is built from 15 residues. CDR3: CASSYFRDMNTEAFF. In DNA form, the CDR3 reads TGTGCCAGCAGCTATTTCCGGGATATGAACACTGAAGCTTTCTTT.

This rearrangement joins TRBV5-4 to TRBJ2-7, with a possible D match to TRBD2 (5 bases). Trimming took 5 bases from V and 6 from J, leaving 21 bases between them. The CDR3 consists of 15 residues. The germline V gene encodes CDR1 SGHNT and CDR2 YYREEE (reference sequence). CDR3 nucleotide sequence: TGTGCCAGCAGTTTTGGACTGGCTAATCGGTTCGAGCAGTACTTC. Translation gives CASSFGLANRFEQYF.

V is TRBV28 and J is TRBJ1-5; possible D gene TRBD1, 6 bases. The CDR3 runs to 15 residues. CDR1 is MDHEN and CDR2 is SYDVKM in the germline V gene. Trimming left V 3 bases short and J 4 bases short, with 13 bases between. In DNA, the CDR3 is TGTGCCAGCAGTTTGGGCCAGGGGCGGAATCAGCCCCAGCATTTT. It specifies CASSLGQGRNQPQHF.

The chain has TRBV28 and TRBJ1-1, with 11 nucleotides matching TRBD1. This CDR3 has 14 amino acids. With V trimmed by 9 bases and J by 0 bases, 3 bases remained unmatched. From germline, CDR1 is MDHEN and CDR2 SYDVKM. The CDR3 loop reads CASGTGGLNTEAFF. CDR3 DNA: TGTGCCAGTGGGACAGGGGGTCTGAACACTGAAGCTTTCTTT. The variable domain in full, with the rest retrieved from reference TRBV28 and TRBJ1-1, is DVKVTQSSRYLVKRTGEKVFLECVQDMDHENMFWYRQDPGLGLRLIYFSYDVKMKEKGDIPEGYSVSREKKERFSLILESASTNQTSMYLCASGTGGLNTEAFFGQGTRLTVV.

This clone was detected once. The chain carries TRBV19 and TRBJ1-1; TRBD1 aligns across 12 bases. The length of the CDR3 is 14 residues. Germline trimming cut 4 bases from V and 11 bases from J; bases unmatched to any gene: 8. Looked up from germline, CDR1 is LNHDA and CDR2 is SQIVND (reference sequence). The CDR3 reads CASSRRGTGGYAFF. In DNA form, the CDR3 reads TGTGCCAGTAGTAGACGAGGGACAGGGGGCTACGCTTTCTTT.

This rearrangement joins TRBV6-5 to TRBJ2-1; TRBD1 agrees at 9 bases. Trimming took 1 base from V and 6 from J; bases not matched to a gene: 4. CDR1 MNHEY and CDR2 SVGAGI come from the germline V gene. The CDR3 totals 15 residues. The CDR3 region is CASSYFTGQGNEQFF. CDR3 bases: TGTGCCAGCAGTTACTTTACGGGACAGGGCAATGAGCAGTTCTTC.

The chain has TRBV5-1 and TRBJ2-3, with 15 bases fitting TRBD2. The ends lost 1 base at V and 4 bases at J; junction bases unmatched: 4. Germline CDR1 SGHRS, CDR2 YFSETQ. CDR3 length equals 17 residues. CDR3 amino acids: CASSLRTSGRAADTQYF. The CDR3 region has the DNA TGCGCCAGCAGCTTGCGGACTAGCGGGAGGGCCGCAGATACGCAGTATTTT.

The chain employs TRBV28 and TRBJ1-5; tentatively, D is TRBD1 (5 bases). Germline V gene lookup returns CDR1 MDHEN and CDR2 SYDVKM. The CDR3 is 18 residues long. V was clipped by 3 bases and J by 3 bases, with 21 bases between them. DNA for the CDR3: TGTGCCAGCAGTTTGAGGGGTGGGGAGGGGTTTATCAATCAGCCCCAGCATTTT. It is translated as CASSLRGGEGFINQPQHF.

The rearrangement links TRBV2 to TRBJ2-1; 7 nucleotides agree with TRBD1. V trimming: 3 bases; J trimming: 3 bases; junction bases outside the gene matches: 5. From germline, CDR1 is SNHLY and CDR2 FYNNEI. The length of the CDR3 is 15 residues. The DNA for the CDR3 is TGTGCCAGCAGTGAGGAGACAGGGTTCTACAATGAGCAGTTCTTC. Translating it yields CASSEETGFYNEQFF.

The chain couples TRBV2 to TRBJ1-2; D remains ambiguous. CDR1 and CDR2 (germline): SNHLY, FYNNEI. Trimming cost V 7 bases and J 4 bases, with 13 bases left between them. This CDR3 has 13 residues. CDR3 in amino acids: CASIASSFYGYTF. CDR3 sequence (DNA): TGTGCCAGCATTGCGAGTTCTTTCTATGGCTACACCTTC.

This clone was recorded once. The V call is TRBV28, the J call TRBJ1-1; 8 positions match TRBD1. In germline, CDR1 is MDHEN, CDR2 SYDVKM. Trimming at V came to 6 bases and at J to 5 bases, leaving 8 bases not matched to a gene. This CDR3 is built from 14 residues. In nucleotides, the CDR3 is TGTGCCAGCAGCGGACAGGGAGTGTGGACTGAAGCTTTCTTT. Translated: CASSGQGVWTEAFF.

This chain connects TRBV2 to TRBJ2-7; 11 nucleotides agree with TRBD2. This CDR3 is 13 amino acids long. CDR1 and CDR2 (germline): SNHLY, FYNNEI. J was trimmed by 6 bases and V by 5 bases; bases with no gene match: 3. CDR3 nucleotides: TGTGCCAGCAGTCGGCTAGCGGGAGGCGAGCAGTACTTC. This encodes CASSRLAGGEQYF.

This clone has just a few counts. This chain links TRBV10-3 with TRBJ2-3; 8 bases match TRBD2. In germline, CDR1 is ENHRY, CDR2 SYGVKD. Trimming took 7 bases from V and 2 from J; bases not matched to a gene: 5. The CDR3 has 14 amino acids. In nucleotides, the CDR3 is TGTGCCATCAAGCGAGCGGGAGTCACAGATACGCAGTATTTT. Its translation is CAIKRAGVTDTQYF.

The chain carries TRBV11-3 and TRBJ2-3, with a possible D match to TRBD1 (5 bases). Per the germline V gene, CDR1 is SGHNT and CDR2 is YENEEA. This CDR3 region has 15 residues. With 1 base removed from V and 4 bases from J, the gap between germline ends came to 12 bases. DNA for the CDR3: TGTGCCAGCAGCTTAGGGACATCGAAAGCAGATACGCAGTATTTT. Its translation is CASSLGTSKADTQYF.

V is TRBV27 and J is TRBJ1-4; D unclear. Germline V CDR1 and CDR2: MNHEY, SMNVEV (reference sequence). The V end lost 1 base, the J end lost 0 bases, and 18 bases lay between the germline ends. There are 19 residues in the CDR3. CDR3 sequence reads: CASSLYLSSGKATNEKLFF. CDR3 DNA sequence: TGTGCCAGCAGTTTATACCTATCTTCGGGGAAAGCAACTAATGAAAAACTGTTTTTT.

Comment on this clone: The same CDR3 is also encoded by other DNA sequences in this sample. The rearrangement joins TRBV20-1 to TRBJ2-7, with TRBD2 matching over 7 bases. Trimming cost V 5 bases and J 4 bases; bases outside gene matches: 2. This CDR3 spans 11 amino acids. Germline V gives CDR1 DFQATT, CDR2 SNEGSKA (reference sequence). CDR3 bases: TGCAGTGCTCGGGACTATTACGAGCAGTACTTC. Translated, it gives CSARDYYEQYF.

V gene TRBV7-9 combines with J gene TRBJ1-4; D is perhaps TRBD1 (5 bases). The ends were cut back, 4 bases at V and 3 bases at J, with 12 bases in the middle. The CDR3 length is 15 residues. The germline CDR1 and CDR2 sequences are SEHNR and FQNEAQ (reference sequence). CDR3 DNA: TGTGCCAGCAGCTCTCCGGCAGGGCCTAATGAAAAACTGTTTTTT. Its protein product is CASSSPAGPNEKLFF.

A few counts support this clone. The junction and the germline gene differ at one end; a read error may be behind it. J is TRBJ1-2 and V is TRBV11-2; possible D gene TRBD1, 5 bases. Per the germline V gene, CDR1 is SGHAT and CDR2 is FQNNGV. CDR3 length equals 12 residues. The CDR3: CVSSPGREGYTF. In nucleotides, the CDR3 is TGTGTCAGCTCCCCGGGCAGGGAAGGCTACACCTTC. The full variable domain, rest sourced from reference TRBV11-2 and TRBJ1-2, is EAGVAQSPRYKIIEKRQSVAFWCNPISGHATLYWYQQILGQGPKLLIQFQNNGVVDDSQLPKDRFSAERLKGVDSTLKIQPAKLEDSAVYLCVSSPGREGYTFGSGTRLTVV.

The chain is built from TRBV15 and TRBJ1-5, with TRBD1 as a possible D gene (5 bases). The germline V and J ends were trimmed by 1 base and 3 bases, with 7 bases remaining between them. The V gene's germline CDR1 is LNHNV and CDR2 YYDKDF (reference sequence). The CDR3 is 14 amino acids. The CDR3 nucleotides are TGTGCCACCAGCAGAGCAGGGCCCAATCAGCCCCAGCATTTT. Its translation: CATSRAGPNQPQHF.

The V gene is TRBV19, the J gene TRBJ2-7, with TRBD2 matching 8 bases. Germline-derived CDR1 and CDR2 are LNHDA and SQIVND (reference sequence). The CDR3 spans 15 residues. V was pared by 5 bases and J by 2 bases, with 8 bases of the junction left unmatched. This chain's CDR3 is CASSLAAGGPYEQYF. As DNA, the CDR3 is TGTGCCAGTAGTTTAGCGGCGGGAGGCCCCTACGAGCAGTACTTC.

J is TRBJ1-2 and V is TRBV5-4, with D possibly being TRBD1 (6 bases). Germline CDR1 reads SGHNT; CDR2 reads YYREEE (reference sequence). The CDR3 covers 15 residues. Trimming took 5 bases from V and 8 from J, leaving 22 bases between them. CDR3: CASRLQGRGARGYTF. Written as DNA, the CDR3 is TGTGCCAGCAGACTCCAGGGACGGGGGGCCAGGGGCTACACCTTC.

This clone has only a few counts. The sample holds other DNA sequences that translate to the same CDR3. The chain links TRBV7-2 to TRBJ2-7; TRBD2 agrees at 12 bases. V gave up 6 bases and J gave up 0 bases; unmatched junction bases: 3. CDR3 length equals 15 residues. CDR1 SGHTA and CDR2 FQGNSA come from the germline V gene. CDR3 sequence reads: CASRVTSGSSYEQYF. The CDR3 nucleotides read TGTGCCAGCAGGGTGACTAGCGGGAGCTCCTACGAGCAGTACTTC.

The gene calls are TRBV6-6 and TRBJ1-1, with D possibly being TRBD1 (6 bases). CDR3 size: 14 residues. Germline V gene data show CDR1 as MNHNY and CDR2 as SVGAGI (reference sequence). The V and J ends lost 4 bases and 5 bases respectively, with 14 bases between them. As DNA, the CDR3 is TGTGCCAGCAGTTCACAGGGCCCCGGGACTGAAGCTTTCTTT. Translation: CASSSQGPGTEAFF.

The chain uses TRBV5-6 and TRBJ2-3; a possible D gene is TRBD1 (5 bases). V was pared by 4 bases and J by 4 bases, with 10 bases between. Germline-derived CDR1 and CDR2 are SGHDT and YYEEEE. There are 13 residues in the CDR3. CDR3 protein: CASSRQGADTQYF. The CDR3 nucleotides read TGTGCCAGCAGCCGGCAAGGGGCAGATACGCAGTATTTT.

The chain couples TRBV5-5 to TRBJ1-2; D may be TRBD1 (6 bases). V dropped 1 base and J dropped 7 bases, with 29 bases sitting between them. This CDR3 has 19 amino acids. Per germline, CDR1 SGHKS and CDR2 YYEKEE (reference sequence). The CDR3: CASSLRLHDLPGDTGGYTF. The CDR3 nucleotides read TGTGCCAGCAGCTTGCGGCTGCATGATCTCCCTGGGGACACGGGTGGCTACACCTTC. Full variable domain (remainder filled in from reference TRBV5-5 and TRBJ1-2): DAGVTQSPTHLIKTRGQQVTLRCSPISGHKSVSWYQQVLGQGPQFIFQYYEKEERGRGNFPDRFSARQFPNYSSELNVNALLLGDSALYLCASSLRLHDLPGDTGGYTFGSGTRLTVV.

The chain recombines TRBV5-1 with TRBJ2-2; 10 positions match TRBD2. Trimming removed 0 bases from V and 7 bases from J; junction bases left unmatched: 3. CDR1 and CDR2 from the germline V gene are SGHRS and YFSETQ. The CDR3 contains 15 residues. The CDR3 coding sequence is TGCGCCAGCAGCTTGGAAGCGGGAGGGGTCGGGGAGCTGTTTTTT. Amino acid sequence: CASSLEAGGVGELFF.